The rows below give T cell receptor beta chains drawn from one sample of a study of identical twins. TCRdb re-called the 5' RACE reads through MiXCR, storing one row per CDR3 protein. Of 500,000 to 550,000 distinct CDR3 sequences listed, 20% to 25% were seen once; the top ten hold about 0.91%. These data were also reused for a study on T cells expressing NK-cell markers.

The sequencing sample was made of CD4+ T cells sorted from blood. These receptor sequences come from a woman between 18 and 29 years old in good health. The CDR3 runs from the conserved cysteine through the conserved F or W. A D gene is named only where the DNA matches it firmly. Size values are once, few and many counts, or a class for expanded clones, and some rows have none.

>TRBV20-1|TRBD2|TRBJ2-7|.
TGCAGTGCCCTCCGTGAGCGGGACTTCTCCTACGAGCAGTACTTC
CSALRERDFSYEQYF
>TRBV12-3/TRBV12-4|.|TRBJ2-7|.
TGTGCCAGCAGCTCCGTTCCCTACGAGCAGTACTTC
CASSSVPYEQYF
>TRBV12-3/TRBV12-4|TRBD1|TRBJ2-2|.
TGTGCCAGCTGGTTCGGACAGGGGGCCGTCGGGGAGCTGTTTTTT
CASWFGQGAVGELFF
>TRBV21-1|.|TRBJ2-1|few
TGTGCCAGCAGCACGTTGGACATGAAGAACAATGAGCAGTTCTTC
CASSTLDMKNNEQFF
>TRBV2|.|TRBJ2-7|few
TGTGCCAGCAACTTCGGCAGCTCCTACGAGCAGTACTTC
CASNFGSSYEQYF
>TRBV18|TRBD1|TRBJ2-5|.
TGTGCCAGCCTATACCAGGGGGCAGAGACCCAGTACTTC
CASLYQGAETQYF
>TRBV27|.|TRBJ1-1|.
TGTGCCAGCAGCACCCCTCCGGTTCGAGAGACTGAAGCTTTCTTT
CASSTPPVRETEAFF
>TRBV2|.|TRBJ2-7|.
TGTACCAGCAGCAGACAGTTAAGCTCCTACGAGCAGTACTTC
CTSSRQLSSYEQYF
>TRBV5-1|.|TRBJ1-1|.
TGCGCCAGCAAGAGTTCGCCGTCCACTGAAGCTTTCTTT
CASKSSPSTEAFF
>TRBV11-2|.|TRBJ1-6|few
TGTGCCAGCAGCTACCCCCTGGACTTAGCCCTCCACTTT
CASSYPLDLALHF
>TRBV7-9|.|TRBJ2-7|many
TGTGCCAGCAGCTTACCGAGCTCCTACGAGCAGTACTTC
CASSLPSSYEQYF
>TRBV20-1|TRBD1|TRBJ2-3|few
TGCAGTGCGGGACAGGGGACAGATACGCAGTATTTT
CSAGQGTDTQYF
>TRBV27|.|TRBJ2-1|few
TGTGCCAGCAGTATACACGGGGGCTACAATGAGCAGTTCTTC
CASSIHGGYNEQFF
>TRBV20-1|.|TRBJ1-5|few
TGCAGTGCTTGGGGGACTTACAGGGCCGGGCAGCCCCAGCATTTT
CSAWGTYRAGQPQHF
>TRBV12-3/TRBV12-4|.|TRBJ2-1|.
TGTGCCAGCAGTCACGGGACCGTACATGAGCAGTTCTTC
CASSHGTVHEQFF
>TRBV5-1|.|TRBJ2-1|.
TGCGCCAGCAGCTCAGGACCCATCTGGGATGAGCAGTTCTTC
CASSSGPIWDEQFF
>TRBV5-1|.|TRBJ2-5|.
TGCGCCAGCAGGAACCAAGAGACCCAGTACTTC
CASRNQETQYF
>TRBV12-3/TRBV12-4|.|TRBJ2-5|few
TGTGCCAGCAGTTTACGGGTAGAAGAGACCCAGTACTTC
CASSLRVEETQYF
>TRBV11-3|.|TRBJ2-2|many
TGTGCCAGCAGCTTAGCACTAGACACCGGGGAGCTGTTTTTT
CASSLALDTGELFF
>TRBV5-1|TRBD1|TRBJ2-1|few
TGCGCCAGCAGCTTTAGACAGGGGATACCAATGACTGAGCAGTTCTTC
CASSFRQGIPMTEQFF
>TRBV10-3|.|TRBJ1-5|few
TGTGCCATTACCGGGGGTAGCAATCAGCCCCAGCATTTT
CAITGGSNQPQHF
>TRBV10-3|.|TRBJ2-1|few
TGTGCCATCACTCCTCAGGAGCCGGGACGGCCCTCTAATGAGCAGTTCTTC
CAITPQEPGRPSNEQFF
>TRBV4-3|TRBD2|TRBJ2-1|.
TGCGCCAGCAGCTCTACGACTAGCGGAGAAGGGCCGTTCTTC
CASSSTTSGEGPFF
>TRBV5-1|.|TRBJ2-2|.
TGCGCCAGCAGCCGGGCAAGTTCCGAGGAGCTGTTTTTT
CASSRASSEELFF
>TRBV7-2|TRBD1|TRBJ2-7|few
TGTGCCAGCAGCCTAATACAGGGGGTGCTTAACGAGCAGTACTTC
CASSLIQGVLNEQYF
>TRBV5-1|.|TRBJ2-5|.
TGCGCCAGCAGCTTGGAACGGATGACCCAGTACTTC
CASSLERMTQYF
>TRBV14|.|TRBJ2-5|.
TGTGCCAGCAGCCAAGTCTCAGGAAAAGAGACCCAGTACTTC
CASSQVSGKETQYF
>TRBV20-1|.|TRBJ2-7|.
TGCAGTGCTAGAACGCGAACCTACGAGCAGTACTTC
CSARTRTYEQYF
>TRBV7-2|TRBD2|TRBJ2-7|.
TGTGCCAGCAGCTTATGGGAGGGCGGATCCTACGAGCAGTACTTC
CASSLWEGGSYEQYF
>TRBV6-4|.|TRBJ1-1|.
TGTGCCAGCAGTGAAAGGCTCACCACTGAAGCTTTCTTT
CASSERLTTEAFF
>TRBV18|.|TRBJ2-3|.
TGTGCCAGCTCCACACTCCTTTTGACAGATACGCAGTATTTT
CASSTLLLTDTQYF
>TRBV15|.|TRBJ2-7|.
TGTGCCACCAGCAGAGTCGGAAGGGGGAGCGAGCAGTACTTC
CATSRVGRGSEQYF
>TRBV12-5|TRBD2|TRBJ2-1|few
TGTGCTAGTGGTCCCCGACTAGCGGGAAACAATGAGCAGTTCTTC
CASGPRLAGNNEQFF
>TRBV9|.|TRBJ2-5|.
TGTGCCAGCAGCGTAGCAGTAGGGGTCGGCGAGACCCAGTACTTC
CASSVAVGVGETQYF
>TRBV30|.|TRBJ2-3|.
TGTGCCTGGAGTGTAAGGGGATGGGGCAGAGATACGCAGTATTTT
CAWSVRGWGRDTQYF
>TRBV10-3|.|TRBJ1-2|few
TGTGCCATCAGTGAGTCTGGACCCTTCGACGGCTACACCTTC
CAISESGPFDGYTF
>TRBV20-1|TRBD2|TRBJ2-1|.
TGCAGTGCTAGAGGCCCCAGCGGGGATGAGCAGTTCTTC
CSARGPSGDEQFF
>TRBV12-5|TRBD2|TRBJ2-1|.
TGTGCTAGTGGTCCGGGACTATCGAGCTCCTACAATGAGCAGTTCTTC
CASGPGLSSSYNEQFF
>TRBV7-2|TRBD2|TRBJ2-1|.
TGTGCCAGCAGCTCCCAGGCCGGACTAGCGGGAGTTGAGCAGTTCTTC
CASSSQAGLAGVEQFF
>TRBV7-2|TRBD1|TRBJ1-6|.
TGTGCCAGCAGCTTTCTACCCCGACAGGGGGCGGGTTCACCCCTCCACTTT
CASSFLPRQGAGSPLHF
>TRBV7-3|TRBD2|TRBJ2-1|.
TGTGCCAGCAGCTCCTCGACGGGGGGAAGCAAGTTCTTC
CASSSSTGGSKFF
>TRBV12-3/TRBV12-4|TRBD2|TRBJ2-1|many
TGTGCCAGCAGGGCGCGGACTAGCGGGAGAAAACAGAGAAACAATGAGCAGTTCTTC
CASRARTSGRKQRNNEQFF
>TRBV7-2|.|TRBJ2-5|.
TGTGCCAGCAGCTTAGTAGGGACTTTACAAGAGACCCAGTACTTC
CASSLVGTLQETQYF
>TRBV12-3/TRBV12-4|TRBD1|TRBJ1-2|many
TGTGCCAGCACGACAGGGCTAAGAGGTAGCTATGGCTACACCTTC
CASTTGLRGSYGYTF
>TRBV10-3|.|TRBJ1-2|.
TGTGCCATCACCGCGACAGGTGAGGCCTATGGCTACACCTTC
CAITATGEAYGYTF
>TRBV12-3/TRBV12-4|.|TRBJ2-5|few
TGTGCCAGCTTACCCGGCTGGAGTTGGGAAGAGACCCAGTACTTC
CASLPGWSWEETQYF
>TRBV20-1|.|TRBJ2-5|.
TGCAGTGCTAGGCGCGGACTGGGGGAGACCCAGTACTTC
CSARRGLGETQYF
>TRBV27|.|TRBJ1-5|.
TGTGCCAGCATCAGACTGACTAATCAGCCCCAGCATTTT
CASIRLTNQPQHF
>TRBV12-3/TRBV12-4|TRBD2|TRBJ2-2|.
TGTGCCAGCAGCCGGGGCGGGGGGCTCGCCGGGGAGCTGTTTTTT
CASSRGGGLAGELFF
>TRBV6-1|TRBD2|TRBJ2-1|few
TGTGCCAGCAGCCCCATAGCGGGGGGGCCGGGTGAGCAGTTCTTC
CASSPIAGGPGEQFF
>TRBV2|.|TRBJ2-2|.
TGTGCCAGCCTGGAAGGGGTTTGGACCGGGGAGCTGTTTTTT
CASLEGVWTGELFF
>TRBV12-3/TRBV12-4|TRBD1|TRBJ1-1|.
TGTGCCAGCAGTTTCCCATCACAGGGGGTCACTGAAGCTTTCTTT
CASSFPSQGVTEAFF
>TRBV12-3/TRBV12-4|.|TRBJ2-5|few
TGTGCCAGCAGTTTGGGTGGAGGGGGCGGCCAGACCCAGTACTTC
CASSLGGGGGQTQYF